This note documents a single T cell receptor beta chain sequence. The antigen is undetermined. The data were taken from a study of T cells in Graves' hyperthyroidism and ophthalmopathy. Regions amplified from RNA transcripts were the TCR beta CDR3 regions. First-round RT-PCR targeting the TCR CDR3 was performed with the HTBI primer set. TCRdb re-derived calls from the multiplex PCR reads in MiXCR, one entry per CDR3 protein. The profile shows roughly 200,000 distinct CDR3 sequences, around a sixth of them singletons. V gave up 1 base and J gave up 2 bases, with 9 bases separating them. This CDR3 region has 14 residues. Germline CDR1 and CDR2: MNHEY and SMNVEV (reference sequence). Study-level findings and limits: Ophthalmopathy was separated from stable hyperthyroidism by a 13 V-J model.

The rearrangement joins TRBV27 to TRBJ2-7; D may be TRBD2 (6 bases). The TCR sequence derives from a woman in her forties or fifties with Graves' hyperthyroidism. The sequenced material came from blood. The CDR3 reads CASSLFGGAYEQYF. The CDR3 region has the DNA TGTGCCAGCAGTTTATTCGGGGGAGCCTACGAGCAGTACTTC.